Listed below are T cell receptor beta chains from one sample, sequenced in a study of identical twins. TCRdb analysed the 5' RACE reads with MiXCR anew, one entry per CDR3 protein. The profile shows around 300,000 distinct CDR3 sequences, roughly 8.6% of them singletons. Separately, the same data were catalogued under a study of yellow fever vaccine responses in identical twins.

Sequencing was carried out using memory (CD45RO+) T cells sorted from blood. The receptors derive from a woman aged 18-29 years in good health. CDR3s include the opening cysteine and the closing phenylalanine or tryptophan. D genes are given only for firm matches. Clone size is not always given. Where it is, it says once, few, many or a class for expanded clones.

clone_size	cdr3_length	v_call	d_call	j_call	cdr3_aa	cdr3_nt
few	18	TRBV11-1	.	TRBJ2-3	CASSLFTGRDQGRGMAYF	TGTGCCAGCAGCTTATTTACCGGCCGGGACCAAGGGCGTGGTATGGCGTATTTT
many	18	TRBV7-2	TRBD2	TRBJ2-1	CASSLVLGRAGVLNEQFF	TGTGCCAGCAGCTTAGTGCTTGGGCGAGCGGGAGTATTGAATGAGCAGTTCTTC
.	13	TRBV29-1	.	TRBJ2-5	CSVDLGRGTGQYF	TGCAGCGTTGATTTGGGACGGGGAACGGGCCAGTACTTC
many	16	TRBV5-6	TRBD2	TRBJ2-7	CASSGPGLARSYEQYF	TGTGCCAGCAGCGGACCGGGACTAGCGCGTTCCTACGAGCAGTACTTC
few	14	TRBV20-1	.	TRBJ2-3	CSASPPGGLDTQYF	TGCAGTGCTAGTCCGCCGGGGGGCCTAGATACGCAGTATTTT
.	16	TRBV15	TRBD2	TRBJ2-1	CATSRGSLAGKNEQFF	TGTGCCACCAGCAGAGGATCGCTAGCGGGAAAGAATGAGCAGTTCTTC
many	14	TRBV5-4	.	TRBJ2-7	CASSTDLVGDEQYF	TGTGCCAGCAGCACAGATTTAGTGGGGGACGAGCAGTACTTC
few	15	TRBV13	.	TRBJ1-1	CASSSFKGRNTEAFF	TGTGCCAGCAGCTCCTTTAAAGGCCGGAACACTGAAGCTTTCTTT
few	15	TRBV10-3	TRBD1	TRBJ1-1	CAITQTGTGVTEAFF	TGTGCCATCACCCAAACTGGGACAGGGGTCACTGAAGCTTTCTTT
many	14	TRBV11-2	.	TRBJ2-2	CASSPGWAGVELFF	TGTGCCAGCAGCCCTGGGTGGGCAGGGGTGGAGCTGTTTTTT
many	14	TRBV12-3/TRBV12-4	TRBD2	TRBJ2-1	CASSSGTRSNEQFF	TGTGCCAGTTCGAGCGGGACCCGGTCCAATGAGCAGTTCTTC
.	15	TRBV6-5	.	TRBJ2-1	CASSFRDRVSNEQFF	TGTGCCAGCAGTTTCCGGGACCGGGTCTCCAATGAGCAGTTCTTC
few	13	TRBV29-1	.	TRBJ1-1	CSVLQARATEAFF	TGCAGCGTGCTACAGGCCAGGGCCACTGAAGCTTTCTTT
many	17	TRBV29-1	TRBD1	TRBJ2-4	CSVEDRGSALAKNIQYF	TGCAGCGTGGAGGACAGGGGCTCCGCACTAGCCAAAAACATTCAGTACTTC
few	14	TRBV5-1	.	TRBJ1-6	CASSLGADNSPLHF	TGCGCCAGCAGCTTGGGGGCAGATAATTCACCCCTCCACTTT
many	14	TRBV7-9	.	TRBJ2-7	CASSLRLDWNEQYF	TGTGCCAGCAGCCTTAGACTAGACTGGAACGAGCAGTACTTC
.	16	TRBV7-9	.	TRBJ2-3	CASSLVGTSSTDTQYF	TGTGCCAGCAGCTTAGTTGGTACTTCTAGCACAGATACGCAGTATTTT
many	14	TRBV29-1	TRBD2	TRBJ2-1	CSSQRLAGDGEQFF	TGCAGCTCTCAGAGACTAGCGGGAGACGGTGAGCAGTTCTTC
few	16	TRBV6-5	.	TRBJ2-2	CASSSWRPPNTGELFF	TGTGCCAGCAGTTCGTGGCGTCCACCGAACACCGGGGAGCTGTTTTTT
many	14	TRBV2	TRBD1	TRBJ2-1	CASPLAGGRNEQFF	TGTGCCAGCCCCCTGGCAGGGGGTAGGAATGAGCAGTTCTTC
few	12	TRBV12-3/TRBV12-4	.	TRBJ2-7	CASSLNLYEQYF	TGTGCCAGCAGTTTAAATTTGTACGAGCAGTACTTC
many	15	TRBV11-2	TRBD2	TRBJ2-2	CASSFLAGGSGELFF	TGTGCCAGCAGCTTTCTTGCGGGGGGGTCCGGGGAGCTGTTTTTT
many	14	TRBV20-1	.	TRBJ2-3	CSARPLLRTDTQYF	TGCAGTGCTAGACCCTTACTACGCACAGATACGCAGTATTTT
.	17	TRBV7-9	.	TRBJ2-3	CASRQNFGRRGSDTQYF	TGTGCCAGCAGGCAGAACTTTGGCCGTCGAGGATCAGATACGCAGTATTTT
.	12	TRBV6-5	.	TRBJ1-1	CASRQGATEAFF	TGTGCCAGCAGGCAGGGAGCCACTGAAGCTTTCTTT
.	17	TRBV20-1	TRBD2	TRBJ2-3	CSARDPGLAGGTDTQYF	TGCAGTGCTAGAGACCCGGGACTAGCGGGGGGGACAGATACGCAGTATTTT
few	16	TRBV29-1	.	TRBJ2-2	CSVEDLTYSYTGELFF	TGCAGCGTTGAAGATCTTACCTATAGTTACACCGGGGAGCTGTTTTTT
few	14	TRBV11-3	TRBD1	TRBJ2-3	CASSLGQTRDTQYF	TGTGCCAGCAGCTTGGGACAGACCCGAGATACGCAGTATTTT
many	13	TRBV29-1	TRBD1	TRBJ2-1	CSVPDLQGYEQFF	TGCAGCGTTCCGGATCTACAGGGGTATGAGCAGTTCTTC
few	15	TRBV18	.	TRBJ1-4	CASSSRQTGGEKLFF	TGTGCCAGCTCATCCCGACAAACTGGGGGGGAAAAACTGTTTTTT
.	15	TRBV16	TRBD1	TRBJ1-6	CASSQAGTGNSPLHF	TGTGCCAGCAGCCAAGCCGGGACAGGGAATTCACCCCTCCACTTT
.	14	TRBV9	.	TRBJ2-1	CASSVDRQYNEQFF	TGTGCCAGCAGCGTAGACCGACAGTACAATGAGCAGTTCTTC
.	15	TRBV18	.	TRBJ2-5	CASSPRSAVQETQYF	TGTGCCAGCTCACCAAGGTCTGCGGTGCAAGAGACCCAGTACTTC
many	19	TRBV6-2/TRBV6-3	TRBD2	TRBJ2-4	CASRPHLTLAGPAKNIQYF	TGTGCCAGCAGACCCCACTTGACCCTAGCGGGACCAGCCAAAAACATTCAGTACTTC
few	12	TRBV28	TRBD1	TRBJ2-7	CASWTGSYEQYF	TGTGCCAGCTGGACAGGGTCCTACGAGCAGTACTTC
many	14	TRBV4-1	.	TRBJ1-6	CASSQEQNNSPLHF	TGCGCCAGCAGCCAAGAACAGAATAATTCACCCCTCCACTTT
few	13	TRBV20-1	TRBD1	TRBJ1-2	CSATGQNNYGYTF	TGCAGTGCCACGGGACAGAATAACTATGGCTACACCTTC
many	17	TRBV6-2/TRBV6-3	TRBD1	TRBJ2-4	CASSYSKGATFINIQYF	TGTGCCAGCAGTTACTCGAAGGGGGCGACATTTATAAACATTCAGTACTTC
many	12	TRBV12-3/TRBV12-4	.	TRBJ1-1	CASSFRMTEAFF	TGTGCCAGCAGTTTTCGAATGACTGAAGCTTTCTTT
many	15	TRBV3-1	TRBD2	TRBJ2-1	CASRSSGGGYNEQFF	TGTGCCAGCAGGTCAAGCGGGGGGGGATACAATGAGCAGTTCTTC
.	14	TRBV28	TRBD2	TRBJ2-3	CASIEGGGTDTQYF	TGTGCCAGCATCGAGGGAGGGGGCACAGATACGCAGTATTTT
few	15	TRBV13	.	TRBJ2-7	CASRARGGGSYEQYF	TGTGCCAGCCGCGCTCGGGGTGGGGGGAGCTACGAGCAGTACTTC
.	15	TRBV3-1	.	TRBJ1-2	CASSPGLGVNYGYTF	TGTGCCAGCAGCCCCGGCCTTGGGGTAAACTATGGCTACACCTTC
many	13	TRBV6-2/TRBV6-3	.	TRBJ2-7	CASDEGAGVEQYF	TGTGCCAGCGACGAGGGCGCTGGGGTGGAGCAGTACTTC
few	12	TRBV10-3	.	TRBJ2-4	CAIGETENIQYF	TGTGCCATCGGTGAGACAGAAAACATTCAGTACTTC
many	14	TRBV4-1	.	TRBJ2-7	CASSQGLLDHEQYF	TGCGCCAGCAGCCAAGGCTTACTAGACCACGAGCAGTACTTC
few	14	TRBV12-3/TRBV12-4	.	TRBJ1-2	CASSLNWGGRGYTF	TGTGCCAGCAGTTTAAATTGGGGGGGCAGGGGCTACACCTTC
many	15	TRBV6-4	TRBD2	TRBJ2-1	CASSDLLADYNEQFF	TGTGCCAGCAGTGACTTACTAGCGGACTACAATGAGCAGTTCTTC
few	18	TRBV4-1	.	TRBJ2-1	CASSRHMGGSNSYNEQFF	TGCGCCAGCAGCCGTCACATGGGAGGATCAAACTCCTACAATGAGCAGTTCTTC
many	16	TRBV10-3	.	TRBJ1-1	CAISESGGTLNTEAFF	TGTGCCATCAGTGAGTCAGGTGGCACTCTGAACACTGAAGCTTTCTTT
.	15	TRBV28	TRBD1	TRBJ1-2	CASYGQGGGNYGYTF	TGTGCCAGCTACGGACAGGGTGGGGGAAACTATGGCTACACCTTC
few	14	TRBV20-1	.	TRBJ2-3	CSARSRFATDTQYF	TGCAGTGCCCGTTCTAGGTTCGCCACAGATACGCAGTATTTT
few	15	TRBV7-2	TRBD1	TRBJ1-5	CASSFGQGINQPQHF	TGTGCCAGCAGCTTCGGACAGGGGATAAATCAGCCCCAGCATTTT
.	16	TRBV4-1	.	TRBJ2-2	CASSQGLTRTPGKLFF	TGCGCCAGCAGCCAAGGTCTGACCCGGACACCGGGGAAGCTGTTTTTT
.	16	TRBV12-5	.	TRBJ1-6	CASGPDMGGGKTPLHF	TGTGCTAGTGGACCTGACATGGGAGGAGGAAAGACACCCCTCCACTTT
.	15	TRBV3-1	.	TRBJ2-1	CASQPLGGKYNEQFF	TGTGCCAGCCAACCCTTGGGTGGTAAATACAATGAGCAGTTCTTC